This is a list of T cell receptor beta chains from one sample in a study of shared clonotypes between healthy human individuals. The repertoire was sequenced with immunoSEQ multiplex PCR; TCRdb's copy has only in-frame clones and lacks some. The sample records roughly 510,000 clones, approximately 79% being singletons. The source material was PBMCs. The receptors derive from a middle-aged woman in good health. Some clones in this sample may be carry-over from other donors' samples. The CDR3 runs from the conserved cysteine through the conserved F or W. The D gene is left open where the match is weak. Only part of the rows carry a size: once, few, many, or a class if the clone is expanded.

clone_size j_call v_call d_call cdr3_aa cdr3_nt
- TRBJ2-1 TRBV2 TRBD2 CASTLFSGRSGEQFF TGTGCCAGCACCCTATTTAGCGGGAGATCTGGTGAGCAGTTCTTC
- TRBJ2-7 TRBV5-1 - CASSLGQGSGEQYF TGCGCCAGCAGCTTGGGGCAGGGTTCGGGAGAGCAGTACTTC
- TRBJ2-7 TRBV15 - CATSRVLDSEQYF TGTGCCACCAGCAGAGTGCTAGACAGCGAGCAGTACTTC
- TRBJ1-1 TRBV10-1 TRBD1 CASSQDRATEAFF TGCGCCAGCAGTCAGGACAGGGCCACTGAAGCTTTCTTT
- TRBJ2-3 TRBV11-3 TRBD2 CASSLDAGGASTDTQYF TGTGCCAGCAGCTTAGATGCCGGGGGGGCGAGCACAGATACGCAGTATTTT
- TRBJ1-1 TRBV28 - CASSLLWLRNTEAFF TGTGCCAGCAGTTTATTGTGGCTGAGGAACACTGAAGCTTTCTTT
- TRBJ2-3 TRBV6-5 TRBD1 CASTPTGGSDTQYF TGTGCCAGCACCCCGACAGGGGGGTCAGATACGCAGTATTTT
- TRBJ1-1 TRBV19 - CASSIGVGTEAFF TGTGCCAGTAGTATAGGGGTAGGGACTGAAGCTTTCTTT
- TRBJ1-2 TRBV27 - CASSSGPGYGYTF TGTGCCAGCAGTTCTGGGCCGGGCTATGGCTACACCTTC
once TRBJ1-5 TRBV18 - CASSPWGGAGNQPQHF TGTGCCAGCTCACCTTGGGGAGGGGCTGGCAATCAGCCCCAGCATTTT
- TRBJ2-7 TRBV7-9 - CASRLGPTREQYF TGTGCCAGCAGATTGGGACCGACTCGGGAGCAGTACTTC
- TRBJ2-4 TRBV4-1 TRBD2 CASSRLAAVAKNIQYF TGCGCCAGCAGCCGGCTAGCGGCAGTAGCCAAAAACATTCAGTACTTC
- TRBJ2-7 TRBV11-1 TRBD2 CASSPGLAGGAPYEQYF TGTGCCAGCAGCCCGGGACTAGCGGGAGGGGCCCCCTACGAGCAGTACTTC
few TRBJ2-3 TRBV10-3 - CAIGRATDTQYF TGTGCCATCGGCAGGGCCACAGATACGCAGTATTTT
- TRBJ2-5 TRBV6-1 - CASILTQMGETQYF TGTGCCAGCATTTTAACCCAAATGGGGGAGACCCAGTACTTC
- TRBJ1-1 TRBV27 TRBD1 CASSPHPGQGAEAFF TGTGCCAGCAGCCCTCACCCTGGACAGGGGGCCGAAGCTTTCTTT
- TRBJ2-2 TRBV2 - CASRGGRAANTGELFF TGTGCCAGCAGAGGAGGTCGAGCGGCGAACACCGGGGAGCTGTTTTTT
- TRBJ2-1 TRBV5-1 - CASSLAQGTGRDEQFF TGCGCCAGCAGCTTGGCACAGGGTACAGGTCGGGATGAGCAGTTCTTC
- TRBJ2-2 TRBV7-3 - CASSLYTDTGELFF TGTGCCAGCAGCTTATACACTGACACCGGGGAGCTGTTTTTT
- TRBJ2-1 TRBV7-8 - CASSPPVGDSYNEQFF TGTGCCAGCAGCCCACCGGTGGGGGACTCCTACAATGAGCAGTTCTTC
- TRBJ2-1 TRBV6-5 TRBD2 CASSTRLAGGMEQFF TGTGCCAGCAGTACTCGACTAGCGGGAGGAATGGAGCAGTTCTTC
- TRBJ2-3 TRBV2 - CAPSKGVSTDTQYF TGTGCCCCCAGTAAGGGGGTAAGCACAGATACGCAGTATTTT
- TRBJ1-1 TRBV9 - CASSVGLRGGDTEAFF TGTGCCAGCAGCGTAGGGTTGAGGGGTGGGGACACTGAAGCTTTCTTT
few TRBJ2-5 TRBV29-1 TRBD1 CSVDFQGARETQYF TGCAGCGTAGACTTCCAGGGGGCTCGGGAGACCCAGTACTTC
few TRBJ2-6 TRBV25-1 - CASSEQGANVLTF TGTGCCAGCAGTGAGCAGGGGGCCAACGTCCTGACTTTC
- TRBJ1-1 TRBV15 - CATSRPSGSPGAFF TGTGCCACCAGCAGACCCTCTGGAAGCCCCGGAGCTTTCTTT
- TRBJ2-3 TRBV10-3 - CASTLGDTDTQYF TGTGCCAGCACCCTAGGGGACACGGATACGCAGTATTTT
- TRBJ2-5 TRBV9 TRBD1 CASSVDRGGETQYF TGTGCCAGCAGCGTAGACAGGGGTGGGGAGACCCAGTACTTC
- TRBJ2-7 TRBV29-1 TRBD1 CSVVDRGHPYEQYF TGCAGCGTTGTCGACAGGGGGCATCCCTACGAGCAGTACTTC
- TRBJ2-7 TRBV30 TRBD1 CAWSVPETGGYGEQYF TGTGCCTGGAGTGTACCGGAGACAGGGGGATATGGCGAGCAGTACTTC
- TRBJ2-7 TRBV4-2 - CASSQDYFYEQYF TGTGCCAGCAGCCAAGATTACTTCTACGAGCAGTACTTC
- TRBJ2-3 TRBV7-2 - CASSLVADGDTQYF TGTGCCAGCAGCTTAGTAGCTGACGGGGATACGCAGTATTTT
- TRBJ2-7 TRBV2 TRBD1 CASSRDRGGEQYF TGTGCCAGCAGTCGGGACAGGGGCGGCGAGCAGTACTTC
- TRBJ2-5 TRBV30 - CAWSPRYETQYF TGTGCCTGGAGTCCGCGTTATGAGACCCAGTACTTC
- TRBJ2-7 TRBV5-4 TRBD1 CASSPRTGTYEQYF TGTGCCAGCAGCCCCCGGACAGGAACCTACGAGCAGTACTTC
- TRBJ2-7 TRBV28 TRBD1 CASSFVRDSSYEQYF TGTGCCAGCAGTTTTGTCCGGGACAGCTCTTACGAGCAGTACTTC
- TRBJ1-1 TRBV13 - CASSLRAPGTEAFF TGTGCCAGCAGCTTACGGGCCCCGGGGACTGAAGCTTTCTTT
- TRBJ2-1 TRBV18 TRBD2 CASSPRGSGSEGEQFF TGTGCCAGCTCCCCTCGGGGCAGCGGGAGTGAGGGTGAGCAGTTCTTC
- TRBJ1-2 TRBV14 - CASSHGDGYYGYTF TGTGCCAGCAGCCACGGGGACGGCTACTATGGCTACACCTTC
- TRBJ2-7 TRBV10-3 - CATGLSSPFWHECYEQYF TGTGCCACCGGGTTATCCAGCCCCTTTTGGCATGAGTGTTACGAGCAGTACTTC
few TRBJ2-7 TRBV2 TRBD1 CASGRTGRWDF TGTGCCAGCGGACGGACAGGGCGCTGGGACTTC